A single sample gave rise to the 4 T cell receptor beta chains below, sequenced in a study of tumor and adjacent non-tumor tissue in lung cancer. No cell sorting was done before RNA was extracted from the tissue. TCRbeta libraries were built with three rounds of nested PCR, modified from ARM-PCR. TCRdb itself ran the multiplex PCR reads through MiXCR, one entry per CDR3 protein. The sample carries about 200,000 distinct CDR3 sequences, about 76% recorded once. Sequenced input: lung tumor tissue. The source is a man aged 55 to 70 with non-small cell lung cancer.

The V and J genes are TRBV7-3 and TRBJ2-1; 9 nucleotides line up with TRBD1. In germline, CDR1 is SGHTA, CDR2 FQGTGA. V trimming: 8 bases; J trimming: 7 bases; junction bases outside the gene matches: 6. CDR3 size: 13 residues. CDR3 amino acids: CASGTGQGNEQFF. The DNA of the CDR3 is TGTGCCAGCGGCACTGGACAGGGGAATGAGCAGTTCTTC.

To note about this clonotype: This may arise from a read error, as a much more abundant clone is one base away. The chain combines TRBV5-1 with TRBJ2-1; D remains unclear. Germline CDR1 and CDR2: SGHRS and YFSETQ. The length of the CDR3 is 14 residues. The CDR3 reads CASSRSTSYDEQFF. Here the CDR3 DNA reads TGCGCCAGCAGCCGGAGTACCTCCTACGATGAGCAGTTCTTC.

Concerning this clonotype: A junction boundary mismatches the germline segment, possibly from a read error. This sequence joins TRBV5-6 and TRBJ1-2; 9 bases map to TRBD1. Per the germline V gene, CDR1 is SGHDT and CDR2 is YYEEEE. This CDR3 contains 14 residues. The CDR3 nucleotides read TGTGCCAGCAGCTTGGGGGACAGGGAGGATGGCTTCACCTTC. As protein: CASSLGDREDGFTF.

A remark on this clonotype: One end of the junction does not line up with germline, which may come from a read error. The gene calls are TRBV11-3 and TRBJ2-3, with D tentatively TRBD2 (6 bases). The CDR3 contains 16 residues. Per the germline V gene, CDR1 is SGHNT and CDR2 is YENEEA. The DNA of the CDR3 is TGTACCAGCAGCTTACTCGCGGGGTGGTACACAGATACGCAGTATTTT. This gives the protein CTSSLLAGWYTDTQYF.